These 9 T cell receptor beta chains were all obtained from the same sample, sequenced in a study of follicular helper T cells after annual influenza vaccination. Profiled with immunoSEQ multiplex PCR; TCRdb holds only in-frame clones, not every one. Of some 4,000 clones listed, approximately 78% are singletons. The sample's time point: 2015-2016 season, 7 days after influenza vaccination. Sample: CXCR5+ CD38- circulating T follicular helper cells from blood, taken 7 days after influenza vaccination. Subset indicated: circulating Tfh, non-naive CD4+CXCR5+PD-1+ (ICOS+CD38+ or ICOS-CD38-). The origin of the receptors is an adult who received the influenza vaccine.

The V call is TRBV21-1, the J call TRBJ1-1. TRBV21-1 is noted as a pseudogene. The CDR3 length is 14 residues. CDR3 protein: CASSKAGAHTEAFF. The CDR3 DNA sequence: TGTGCCAGCAGCAAAGCTGGTGCACACACTGAAGCTTTCTTT.

J is TRBJ2-1 and V is TRBV5-1; 8 positions agree with TRBD2. This CDR3 is 16 amino acids long. V trimming: 4 bases; J trimming: 2 bases; junction bases outside the gene matches: 8. CDR1 is SGHRS, CDR2 YFSETQ, per germline. CDR3: CASSRGERGTYNEQFF. CDR3 coding DNA: TGCGCCAGCAGCCGGGGCGAGCGGGGGACCTACAATGAGCAGTTCTTC. Supplemented by reference TRBV5-1 and TRBJ2-1, the full variable domain reads KAGVTQTPRYLIKTRGQQVTLSCSPISGHRSVSWYQQTPGQGLQFLFEYFSETQRNKGNFPGRFSGRQFSNSRSEMNVSTLELGDSALYLCASSRGERGTYNEQFFGPGTRLTVL.

This sequence joins TRBV18 and TRBJ1-2; TRBD1 matches at 8 bases. CDR3 length: 14 amino acids. Germline V lookup: CDR1 KGHSH, CDR2 LQKENI. The V and J ends lost 3 bases and 5 bases, in that order; junction bases with no gene match: 5. CDR3 residues: CASSPSDRAYGYTF. The CDR3 nucleotides read TGTGCCAGCTCACCTTCGGACAGGGCTTATGGCTACACCTTC.

The genes are TRBV28 and TRBJ1-1; tentatively, D is TRBD1 (6 bases). Germline loops: CDR1 MDHEN, CDR2 SYDVKM. V gave up 6 bases and J gave up 3 bases, with 11 bases separating them. This CDR3 is 13 amino acids long. In DNA form, the CDR3 reads TGTGCCAGCAGGGTACACAGGGACACTGAAGCTTTCTTT. Protein product: CASRVHRDTEAFF.

This chain links TRBV9 with TRBJ2-2; D gene uncertain. Germline assignment: CDR1 SGDLS and CDR2 YYNGEE. CDR3 length: 15 residues. The germline V and J ends were trimmed by 3 bases and 0 bases, with 9 bases remaining between them. The CDR3 DNA is TGTGCCAGCAGCGCCCAGTCAGCGAACACCGGGGAGCTGTTTTTT. It translates to CASSAQSANTGELFF.

This sequence joins TRBV7-2 and TRBJ2-3, with D unclear. Looked up from germline, CDR1 is SGHTA and CDR2 is FQGNSA. V lost 8 bases, J lost 5 bases, and 2 bases lay in between. This CDR3 region has 9 residues. The CDR3 loop is CASGDTQYF. The CDR3 DNA sequence: TGTGCCAGCGGAGATACGCAGTATTTT.

The chain is built from TRBV5-4 and TRBJ2-2, with D tentatively TRBD1 (6 bases). Trimming took off 1 base at V and 6 bases at J, with 10 bases between the two ends. Germline V lookup: CDR1 SGHNT, CDR2 YYREEE (reference sequence). The CDR3 loop spans 14 amino acids. CDR3 DNA: TGTGCCAGCAGCTTGCCAGGGGTTTCCGGGGAGCTGTTTTTT. As protein: CASSLPGVSGELFF.

The rearrangement links TRBV4-1 to TRBJ2-7, with 13 bases identical to TRBD2. The CDR3 covers 15 residues. V was clipped by 5 bases and J by 5 bases; unmatched bases: 6. Germline CDR1 reads MGHRA; CDR2 reads YSYEKL. The CDR3 loop is CASSWTSGGGNEQYF. CDR3 nucleotide sequence: TGCGCCAGCAGCTGGACTAGCGGGGGTGGCAACGAGCAGTACTTC.

V gene TRBV2 combines with J gene TRBJ1-1, with 8 bases matching TRBD1. V gave up 1 base and J gave up 1 base; unmatched junction bases: 2. The CDR3 is made up of 15 amino acids. Germline assignment: CDR1 SNHLY and CDR2 FYNNEI. Here the CDR3 DNA reads TGTGCCAGCAGTGAAGGGACAGGGCGGAACACTGAAGCTTTCTTT. It yields the protein CASSEGTGRNTEAFF.